This T cell receptor (beta chain) came from a study of beta chain features in type 1 diabetes. The purity of all sorted populations exceeded 95%. Study results and caveats: Short templates might get an advantage during PCR, and this would be equal in patients and controls. A closer apparent resemblance between naive, central memory and Treg TCRB repertoires was seen in patients than in healthy donors. TCRB CDR3s from Type 1 diabetes patients were moderately but significantly shorter in all four CD4+ subsets.

Reverse transcription of all isolated RNA meant that expressed TCRB transcripts were sequenced. TCRdb's copy holds only in-frame clones and misses some; the assay was immunoSEQ multiplex PCR. The sample shows 120,000 to 150,000 clones, about 10% of them seen only once. Trimming removed 0 bases from V and 6 bases from J; junction bases left unmatched: 2. The CDR3 loop spans 13 amino acids. CDR1 is SGDLS, CDR2 YYNGEE, per germline. A remark on this clone: Its target is unknown.

Specimen: naive CD4+ T cells from blood. The receptor comes from a man between 18 and 35 years old in good health. The chain uses TRBV9 and TRBJ1-2, with 7 bases matching TRBD1. CDR3 protein: CASSVEGADGYTF. The CDR3, as DNA: TGTGCCAGCAGCGTAGAGGGGGCGGATGGCTACACCTTC.